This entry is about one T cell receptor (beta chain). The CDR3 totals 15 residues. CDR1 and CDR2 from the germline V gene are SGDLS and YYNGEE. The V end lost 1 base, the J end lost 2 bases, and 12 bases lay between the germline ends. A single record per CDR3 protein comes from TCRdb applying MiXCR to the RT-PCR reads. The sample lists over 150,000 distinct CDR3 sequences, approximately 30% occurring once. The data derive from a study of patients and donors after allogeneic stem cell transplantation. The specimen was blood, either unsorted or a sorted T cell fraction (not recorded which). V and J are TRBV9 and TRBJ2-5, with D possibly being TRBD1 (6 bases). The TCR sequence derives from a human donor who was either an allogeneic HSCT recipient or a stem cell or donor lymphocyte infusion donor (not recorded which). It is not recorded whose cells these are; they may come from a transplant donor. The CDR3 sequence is CASSVSGVEQETQYF. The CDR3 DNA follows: TGTGCCAGCAGCGTATCAGGGGTGGAGCAAGAGACCCAGTACTTC.